This TCR beta chain is from a study of blood T cell repertoires in COVID-19. Background on the study: The study drew acute and convalescent COVID-19 samples from the United States, Italy and Spain. PBMCs, B-cell-depleted T cells, or T cells provided the cDNA or gDNA that made up the material.

As originally analysed: The authors estimated nucleated cell counts from reference gene primer amplification. Generated by immunoSEQ multiplex PCR, the TCRdb table keeps only in-frame clones and is missing some. V and J calls and clone size follow that table, whereas D and trimming were derived from the DNA. This sample carries approximately 210,000 clones, approximately 91% of them seen once, and the ten largest clones take about 5%. Sequencing was carried out using peripheral blood. The receptor comes from a woman aged 40 to 49 with acute or convalescent COVID-19.

The CDR3 region is CASSLGTSSYNEQFF. In DNA form, the CDR3 reads TGTGCCAGCAGCCTGGGGACTAGCTCCTACAATGAGCAGTTCTTC. The rearrangement uses TRBV3-1 (or the pseudogene TRBV3-2) and TRBJ2-1; TRBD2 aligns across 8 bases. The J segment lost 0 bases and the V segment lost 4 bases, leaving 2 bases of the junction unmatched. The germline V gene has CDR1 LGHDT and CDR2 YNNKEL (reference sequence). The length of the CDR3 is 15 residues.